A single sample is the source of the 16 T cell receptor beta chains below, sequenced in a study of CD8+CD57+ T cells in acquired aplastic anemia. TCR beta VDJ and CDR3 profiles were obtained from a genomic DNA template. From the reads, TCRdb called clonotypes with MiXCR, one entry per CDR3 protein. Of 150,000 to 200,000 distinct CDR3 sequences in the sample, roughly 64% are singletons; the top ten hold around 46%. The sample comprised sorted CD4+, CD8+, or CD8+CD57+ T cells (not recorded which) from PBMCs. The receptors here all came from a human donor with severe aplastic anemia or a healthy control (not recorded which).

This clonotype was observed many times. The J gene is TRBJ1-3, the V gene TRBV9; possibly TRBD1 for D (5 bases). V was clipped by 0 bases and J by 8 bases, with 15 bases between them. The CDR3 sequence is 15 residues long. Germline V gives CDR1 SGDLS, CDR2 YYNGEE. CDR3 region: CASSVAGGEGDTIYF. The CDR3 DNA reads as TGTGCCAGCAGCGTAGCTGGGGGGGAGGGCGACACCATATATTTT.

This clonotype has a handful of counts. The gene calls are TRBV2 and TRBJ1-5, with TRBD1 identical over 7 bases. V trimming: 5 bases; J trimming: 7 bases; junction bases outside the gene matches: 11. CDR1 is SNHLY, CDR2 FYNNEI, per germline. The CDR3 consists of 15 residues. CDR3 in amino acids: CASSRQGLSKQPQHF. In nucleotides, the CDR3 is TGTGCCAGCAGTAGACAGGGTTTGTCTAAACAGCCCCAGCATTTT.

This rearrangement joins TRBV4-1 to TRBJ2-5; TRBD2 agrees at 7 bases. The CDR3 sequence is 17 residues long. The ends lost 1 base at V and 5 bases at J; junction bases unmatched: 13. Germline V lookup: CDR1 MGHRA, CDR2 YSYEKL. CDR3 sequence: CASSQGLVGGLRETQYF. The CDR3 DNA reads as TGCGCCAGCAGCCAAGGACTAGTGGGAGGGCTTCGTGAGACCCAGTACTTC.

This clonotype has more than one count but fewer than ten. The CDR3 sequence is CAISLGVHEQYF. Written as DNA, the CDR3 is TGTGCCATCAGTCTAGGGGTCCACGAGCAGTACTTC. The genes are TRBV10-3 and TRBJ2-7; D perhaps matches TRBD1 (5 bases). Germline CDR1 reads ENHRY; CDR2 reads SYGVKD. The V gene lost 5 bases and the J gene lost 5 bases, with 10 bases spanning the gap. The CDR3 loop spans 12 amino acids.

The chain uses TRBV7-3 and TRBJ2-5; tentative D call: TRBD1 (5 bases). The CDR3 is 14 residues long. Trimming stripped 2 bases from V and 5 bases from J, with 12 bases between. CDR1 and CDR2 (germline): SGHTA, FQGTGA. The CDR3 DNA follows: TGTGCCAGCAGCTTAGCTGGGGCTGGTGAGACCCAGTACTTC. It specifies CASSLAGAGETQYF. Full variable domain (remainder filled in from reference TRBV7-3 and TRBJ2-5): GAGVSQTPSNKVTEKGKYVELRCDPISGHTALYWYRQSLGQGPEFLIYFQGTGAADDSGLPNDRFFAVRPEGSVSTLKIQRTERGDSAVYLCASSLAGAGETQYFGPGTRLLVL.

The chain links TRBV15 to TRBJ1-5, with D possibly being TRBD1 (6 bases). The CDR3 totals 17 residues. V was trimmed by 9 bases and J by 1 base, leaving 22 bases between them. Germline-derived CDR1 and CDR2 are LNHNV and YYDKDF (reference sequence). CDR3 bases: TGTGCCACTGCAACGGACAGACCTCAAAGAAGCAATCAGCCCCAGCATTTT. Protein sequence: CATATDRPQRSNQPQHF.

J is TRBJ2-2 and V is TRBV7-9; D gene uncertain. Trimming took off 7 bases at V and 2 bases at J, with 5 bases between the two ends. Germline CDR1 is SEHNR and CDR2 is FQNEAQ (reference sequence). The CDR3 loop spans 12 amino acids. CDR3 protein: CASKANTGELFF. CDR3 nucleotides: TGTGCCAGCAAGGCCAACACCGGGGAGCTGTTTTTT.

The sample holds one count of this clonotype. The CDR3 DNA sequence: TGCGCCAGCAGTGACCAGGGGGCGAACACCGGGGAGCTGTTTTTT. It translates to CASSDQGANTGELFF. The V gene is TRBV10-1, the J gene TRBJ2-2; the match to TRBD1 covers 7 bases. This CDR3 has 15 amino acids. Per germline, CDR1 WNHNN and CDR2 SYGVQD (reference sequence). Unmatched junction bases numbered 1, after V lost 3 bases and J lost 0 bases.

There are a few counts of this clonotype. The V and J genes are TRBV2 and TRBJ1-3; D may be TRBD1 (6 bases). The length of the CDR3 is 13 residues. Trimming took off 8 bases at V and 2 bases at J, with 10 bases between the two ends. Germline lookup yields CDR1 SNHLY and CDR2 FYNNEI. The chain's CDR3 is CASQQGTGNTIYF. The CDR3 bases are TGTGCCAGCCAACAGGGAACTGGAAACACCATATATTTT.

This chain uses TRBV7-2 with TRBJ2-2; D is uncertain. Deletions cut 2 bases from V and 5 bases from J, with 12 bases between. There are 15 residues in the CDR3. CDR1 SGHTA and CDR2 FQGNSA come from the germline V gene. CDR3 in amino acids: CASSLFGGDTGELFF. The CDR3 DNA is TGTGCCAGCAGCTTATTTGGCGGCGATACCGGGGAGCTGTTTTTT.

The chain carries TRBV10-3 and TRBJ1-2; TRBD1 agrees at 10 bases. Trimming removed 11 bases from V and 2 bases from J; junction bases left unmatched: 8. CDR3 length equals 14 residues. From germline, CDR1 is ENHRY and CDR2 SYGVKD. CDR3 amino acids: CAVGEGQGNYGYTF. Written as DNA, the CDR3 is TGTGCCGTAGGGGAGGGACAGGGGAACTATGGCTACACCTTC.

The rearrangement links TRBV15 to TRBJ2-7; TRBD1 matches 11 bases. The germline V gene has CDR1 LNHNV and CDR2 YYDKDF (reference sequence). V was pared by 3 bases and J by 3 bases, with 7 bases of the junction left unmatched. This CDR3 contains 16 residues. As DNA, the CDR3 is TGTGCCACCAGCAGGGACAGGGGGCCGACCTACTACGAGCAGTACTTC. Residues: CATSRDRGPTYYEQYF.

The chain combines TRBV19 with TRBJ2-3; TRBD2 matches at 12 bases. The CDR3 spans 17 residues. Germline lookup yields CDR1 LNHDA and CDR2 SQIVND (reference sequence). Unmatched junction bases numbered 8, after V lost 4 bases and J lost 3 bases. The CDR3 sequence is CASSTPTSGRWTDTQYF. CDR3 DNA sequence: TGTGCCAGTAGTACCCCGACTAGCGGGAGATGGACAGATACGCAGTATTTT.

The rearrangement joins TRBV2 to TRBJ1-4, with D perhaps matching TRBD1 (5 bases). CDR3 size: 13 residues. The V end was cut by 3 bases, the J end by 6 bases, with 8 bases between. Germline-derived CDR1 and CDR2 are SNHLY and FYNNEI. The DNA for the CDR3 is TGTGCCAGCAGTGATTGGGGGGATGAAAAACTGTTTTTT. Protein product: CASSDWGDEKLFF.

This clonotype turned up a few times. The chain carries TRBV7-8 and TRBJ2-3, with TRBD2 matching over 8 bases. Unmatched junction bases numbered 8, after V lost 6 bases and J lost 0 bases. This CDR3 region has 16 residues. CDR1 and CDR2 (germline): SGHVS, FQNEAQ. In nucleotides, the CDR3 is TGTGCCAGCAGTCTTATTAGCGGGGCTAGCACAGATACGCAGTATTTT. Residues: CASSLISGASTDTQYF.

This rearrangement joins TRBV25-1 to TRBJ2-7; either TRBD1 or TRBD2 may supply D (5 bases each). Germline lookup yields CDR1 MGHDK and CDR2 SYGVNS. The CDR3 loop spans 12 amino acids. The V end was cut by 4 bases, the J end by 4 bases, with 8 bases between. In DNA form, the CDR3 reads TGTGCCAGCAGTGCAGGGAGATACGAGCAGTACTTC. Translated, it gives CASSAGRYEQYF.